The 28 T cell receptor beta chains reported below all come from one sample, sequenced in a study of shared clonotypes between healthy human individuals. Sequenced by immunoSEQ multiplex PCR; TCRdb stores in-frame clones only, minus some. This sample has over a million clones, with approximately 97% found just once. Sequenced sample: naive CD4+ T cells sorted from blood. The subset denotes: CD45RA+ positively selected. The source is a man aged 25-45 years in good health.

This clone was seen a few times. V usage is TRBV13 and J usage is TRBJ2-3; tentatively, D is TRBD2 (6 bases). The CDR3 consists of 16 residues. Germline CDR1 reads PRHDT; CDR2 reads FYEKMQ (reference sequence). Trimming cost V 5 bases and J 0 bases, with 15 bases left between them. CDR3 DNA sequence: TGTGCCAGCAGCCCCCGCGGCCTAGCGAGCACAGATACGCAGTATTTT. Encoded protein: CASSPRGLASTDTQYF.

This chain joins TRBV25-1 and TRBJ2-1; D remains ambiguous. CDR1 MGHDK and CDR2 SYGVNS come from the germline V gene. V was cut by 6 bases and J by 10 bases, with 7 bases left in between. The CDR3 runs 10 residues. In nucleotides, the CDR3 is TGTGCCAGCAGCTTCCTAGAGCAGTTCTTC. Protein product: CASSFLEQFF. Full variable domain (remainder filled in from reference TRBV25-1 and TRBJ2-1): EADIYQTPRYLVIGTGKKITLECSQTMGHDKMYWYQQDPGMELHLIHYSYGVNSTEKGDLSSESTVSRIRTEHFPLTLESARPSHTSQYLCASSFLEQFFGPGTRLTVL.

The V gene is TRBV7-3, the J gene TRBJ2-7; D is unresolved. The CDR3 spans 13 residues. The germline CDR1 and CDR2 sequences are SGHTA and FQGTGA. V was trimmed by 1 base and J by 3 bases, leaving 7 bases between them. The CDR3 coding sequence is TGTGCCAGCAGCTTAATCACATACTACGAGCAGTACTTC. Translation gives CASSLITYYEQYF.

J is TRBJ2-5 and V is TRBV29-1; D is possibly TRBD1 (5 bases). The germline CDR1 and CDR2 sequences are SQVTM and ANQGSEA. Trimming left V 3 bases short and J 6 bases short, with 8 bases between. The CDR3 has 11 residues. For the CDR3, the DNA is TGCAGCGTTGAGACAGCGAAGACCCAGTACTTC. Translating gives CSVETAKTQYF.

CDR3 in DNA: TGTGCCAGCAGTTACTCACGGATTCGGGATACGCAGTATTTT. This codes for CASSYSRIRDTQYF. This chain connects TRBV6-6 to TRBJ2-3; D not certain. Between the trimmed V and J ends, which lost 0 bases and 6 bases, there was a span of 10 bases. This CDR3 has 14 amino acids. Per the germline V gene, CDR1 is MNHNY and CDR2 is SVGAGI (reference sequence).

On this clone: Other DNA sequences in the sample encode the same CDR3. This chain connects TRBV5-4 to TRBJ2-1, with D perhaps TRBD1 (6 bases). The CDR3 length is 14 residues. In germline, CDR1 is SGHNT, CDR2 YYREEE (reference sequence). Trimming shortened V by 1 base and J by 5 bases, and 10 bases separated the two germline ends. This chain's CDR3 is CASSLRDINNEQFF. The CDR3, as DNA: TGTGCCAGCAGCTTGCGGGACATTAACAATGAGCAGTTCTTC.

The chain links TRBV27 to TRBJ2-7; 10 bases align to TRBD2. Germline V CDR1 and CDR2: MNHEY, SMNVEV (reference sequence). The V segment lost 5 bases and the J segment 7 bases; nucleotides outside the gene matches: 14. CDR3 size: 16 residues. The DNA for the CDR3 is TGTGCCAGCAGTAGGCTAGCGGGAGCAGGACTTCGGGAGCAGTACTTC. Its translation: CASSRLAGAGLREQYF.

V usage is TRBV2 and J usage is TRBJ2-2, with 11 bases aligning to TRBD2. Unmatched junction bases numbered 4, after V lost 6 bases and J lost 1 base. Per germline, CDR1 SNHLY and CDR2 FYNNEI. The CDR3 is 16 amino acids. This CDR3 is CASSSGTSGNTGELFF. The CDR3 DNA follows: TGTGCCAGCAGCTCCGGGACTAGCGGGAACACCGGGGAGCTGTTTTTT.

DNA for the CDR3: TGTGCCAGCAGCTTGGCCGGGACGGTCGAGGTGCCCCAGCATTTT. Encoded protein: CASSLAGTVEVPQHF. V and J are TRBV5-8 and TRBJ1-5; a possible D gene is TRBD1 (5 bases). The CDR3 has 15 amino acids. CDR1 and CDR2 (germline): SGHTS, YDEGEE. V lost 0 bases and J lost 9, with 16 bases in between. Variable domain in full (rest from reference TRBV5-8 and TRBJ1-5): EAGVTQSPTHLIKTRGQQATLRCSPISGHTSVYWYQQALGLGLQFLLWYDEGEERNRGNFPPRFSGRQFPNYSSELNVNALELEDSALYLCASSLAGTVEVPQHFGDGTRLSIL.

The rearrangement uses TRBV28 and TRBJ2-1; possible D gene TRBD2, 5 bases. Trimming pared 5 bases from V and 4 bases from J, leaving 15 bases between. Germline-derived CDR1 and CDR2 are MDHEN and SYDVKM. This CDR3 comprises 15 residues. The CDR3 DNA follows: TGTGCCAGCAGTACCCTACTAGTAGCTTACAATGAGCAGTTCTTC. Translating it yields CASSTLLVAYNEQFF.

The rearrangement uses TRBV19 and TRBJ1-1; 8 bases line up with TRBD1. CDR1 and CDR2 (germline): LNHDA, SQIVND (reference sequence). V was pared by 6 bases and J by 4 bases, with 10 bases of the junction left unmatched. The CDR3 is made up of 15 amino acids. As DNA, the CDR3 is TGTGCCAGTAGATCGACCGGGACAGGTCTCACTGAAGCTTTCTTT. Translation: CASRSTGTGLTEAFF.

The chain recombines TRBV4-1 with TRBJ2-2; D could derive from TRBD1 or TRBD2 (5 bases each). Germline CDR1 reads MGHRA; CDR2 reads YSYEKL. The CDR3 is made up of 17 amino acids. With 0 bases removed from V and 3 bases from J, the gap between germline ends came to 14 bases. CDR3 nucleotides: TGCGCCAGCAGCCAAGATTGGCAGGGCGGGTACACCGGGGAGCTGTTTTTT. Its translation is CASSQDWQGGYTGELFF.

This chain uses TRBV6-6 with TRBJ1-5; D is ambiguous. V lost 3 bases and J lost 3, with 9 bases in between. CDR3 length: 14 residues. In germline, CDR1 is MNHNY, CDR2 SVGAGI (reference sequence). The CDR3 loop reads CASSYRSSNQPQHF. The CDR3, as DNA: TGTGCCAGCAGTTATCGGTCCTCCAATCAGCCCCAGCATTTT.

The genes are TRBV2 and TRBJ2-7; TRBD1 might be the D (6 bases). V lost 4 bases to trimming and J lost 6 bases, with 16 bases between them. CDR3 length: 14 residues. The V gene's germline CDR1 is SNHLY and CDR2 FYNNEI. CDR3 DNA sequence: TGTGCCAGCAGTGTCAGAACAGGGCCGGTCGAGCAGTACTTC. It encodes CASSVRTGPVEQYF.

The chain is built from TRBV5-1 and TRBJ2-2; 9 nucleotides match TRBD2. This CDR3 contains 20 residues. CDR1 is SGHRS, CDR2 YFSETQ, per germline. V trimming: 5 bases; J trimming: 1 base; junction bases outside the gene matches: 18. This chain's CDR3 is CASSWGHRLADRGNTGELFF. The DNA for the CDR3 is TGCGCCAGCAGTTGGGGCCACAGACTAGCGGACCGCGGGAACACCGGGGAGCTGTTTTTT.

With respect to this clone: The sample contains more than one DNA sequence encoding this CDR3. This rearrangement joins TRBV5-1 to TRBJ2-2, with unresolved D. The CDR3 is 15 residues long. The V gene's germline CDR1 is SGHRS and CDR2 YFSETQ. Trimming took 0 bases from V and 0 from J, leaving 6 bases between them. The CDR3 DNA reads TGCGCCAGCAGCTTGGGGACCGCGAACACCGGGGAGCTGTTTTTT. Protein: CASSLGTANTGELFF.

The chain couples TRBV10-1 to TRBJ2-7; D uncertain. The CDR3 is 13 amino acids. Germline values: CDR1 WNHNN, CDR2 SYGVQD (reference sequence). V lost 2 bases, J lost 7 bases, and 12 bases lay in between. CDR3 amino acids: CASSEDLVGEQYF. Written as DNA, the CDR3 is TGCGCCAGCAGTGAGGACCTGGTGGGGGAGCAGTACTTC.

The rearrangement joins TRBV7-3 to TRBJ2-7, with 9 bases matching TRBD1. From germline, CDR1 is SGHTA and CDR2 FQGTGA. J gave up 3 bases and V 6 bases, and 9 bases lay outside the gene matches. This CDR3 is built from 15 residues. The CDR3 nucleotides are TGTGCCAGCAGTCCCACAGGGGGCGCTTTCTACGAGCAGTACTTC. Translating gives CASSPTGGAFYEQYF.

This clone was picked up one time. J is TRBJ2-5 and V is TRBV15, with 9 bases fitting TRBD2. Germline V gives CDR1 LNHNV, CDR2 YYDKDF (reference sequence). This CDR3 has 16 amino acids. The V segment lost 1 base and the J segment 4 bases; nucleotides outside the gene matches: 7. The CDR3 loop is CATSRGASGILETQYF. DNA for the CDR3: TGTGCCACCAGCAGAGGGGCTAGCGGGATCTTAGAGACCCAGTACTTC.

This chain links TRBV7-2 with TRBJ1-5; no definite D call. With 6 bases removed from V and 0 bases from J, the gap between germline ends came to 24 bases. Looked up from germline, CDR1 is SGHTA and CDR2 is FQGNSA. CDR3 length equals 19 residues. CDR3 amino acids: CASSFLPLRATTSNQPQHF. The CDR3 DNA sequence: TGTGCCAGCAGTTTTCTCCCCCTACGGGCTACTACTAGCAATCAGCCCCAGCATTTT.

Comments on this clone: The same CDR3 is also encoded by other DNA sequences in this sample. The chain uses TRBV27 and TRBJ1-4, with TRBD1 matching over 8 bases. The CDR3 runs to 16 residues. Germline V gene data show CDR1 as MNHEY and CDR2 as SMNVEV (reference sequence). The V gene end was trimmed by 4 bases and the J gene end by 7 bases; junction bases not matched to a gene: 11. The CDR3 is CASSSYRGRIGEKLFF. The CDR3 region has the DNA TGTGCCAGCAGTTCGTACAGGGGGAGGATCGGTGAAAAACTGTTTTTT.

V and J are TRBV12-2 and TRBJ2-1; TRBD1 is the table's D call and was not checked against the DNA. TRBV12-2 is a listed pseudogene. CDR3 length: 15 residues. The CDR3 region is CASRPPGQGWDEQFF. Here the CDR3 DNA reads TGTGCAAGTCGCCCTCCGGGACAGGGTTGGGATGAGCAGTTCTTC.

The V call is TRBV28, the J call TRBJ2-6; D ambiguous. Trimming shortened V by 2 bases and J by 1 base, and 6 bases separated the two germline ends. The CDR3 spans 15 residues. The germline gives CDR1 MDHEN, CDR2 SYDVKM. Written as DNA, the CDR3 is TGTGCCAGCAGTTTAAGCCCTTCTGGGGCCAACGTCCTGACTTTC. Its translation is CASSLSPSGANVLTF.

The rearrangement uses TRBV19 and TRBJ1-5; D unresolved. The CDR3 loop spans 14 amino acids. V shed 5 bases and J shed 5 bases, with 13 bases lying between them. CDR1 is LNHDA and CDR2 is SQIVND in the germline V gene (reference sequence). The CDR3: CASSEGLKDQPQHF. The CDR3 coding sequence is TGTGCCAGTAGTGAAGGGTTGAAGGATCAGCCCCAGCATTTT.

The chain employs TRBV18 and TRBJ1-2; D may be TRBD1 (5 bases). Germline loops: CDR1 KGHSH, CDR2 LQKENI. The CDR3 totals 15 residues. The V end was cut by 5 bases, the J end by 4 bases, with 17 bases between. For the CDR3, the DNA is TGTGCCAGCTCAGGAGGGACCGTTCCTAGCTATGGCTACACCTTC. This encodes CASSGGTVPSYGYTF.

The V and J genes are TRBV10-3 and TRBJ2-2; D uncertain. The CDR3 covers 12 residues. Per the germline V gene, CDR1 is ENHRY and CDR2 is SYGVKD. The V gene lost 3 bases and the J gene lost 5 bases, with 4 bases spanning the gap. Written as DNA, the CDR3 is TGTGCCATCAGTGATGGGACCGGGGAGCTGTTTTTT. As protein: CAISDGTGELFF.

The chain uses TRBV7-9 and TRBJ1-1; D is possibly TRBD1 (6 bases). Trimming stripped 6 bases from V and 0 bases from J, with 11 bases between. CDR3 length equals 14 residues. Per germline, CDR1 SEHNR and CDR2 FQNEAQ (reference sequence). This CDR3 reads CASSSGALNTEAFF. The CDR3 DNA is TGTGCCAGCAGTTCAGGGGCTCTGAACACTGAAGCTTTCTTT.

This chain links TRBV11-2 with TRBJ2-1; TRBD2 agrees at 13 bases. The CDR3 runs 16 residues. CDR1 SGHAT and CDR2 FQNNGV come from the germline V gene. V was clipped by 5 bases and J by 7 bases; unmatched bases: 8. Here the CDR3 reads CASSPGTSGAINEQFF. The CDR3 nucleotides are TGTGCCAGCAGCCCTGGGACTAGCGGGGCCATTAATGAGCAGTTCTTC.